This T cell receptor (beta chain) was found in a study of T cell responses to AZD1222 COVID-19 vaccine. This clone has a handful of counts. The antigen remains unidentified. Profiled with immunoSEQ multiplex PCR; TCRdb holds only in-frame clones, not every one. The repertoire consists of 150,000 or so clones, with 70% to 90% occurring once and the leading ten covering 4.5% to 6%. Study results and caveats: Possibly, clonal diversity was underestimated; donors were largely white British and included more females. Nearly half of unique spike-specific TCRs reportedly avoided B.1.351 and B.1.1.7 mutated regions. Every sample of the repertoires postdated the peak T cell response. Among vaccine-associated CD4 TCRs, coverage spanned spike, with dominance at 160-218 and 743-854.

Per germline, CDR1 SGHTA and CDR2 FQGTGA. The V end was cut by 2 bases, the J end by 5 bases, with 8 bases between. The CDR3 is 13 residues long. The origin of this receptor is an adult in good health. The sequencing here drew on peripheral blood, taken on day 0 of AZD1222 vaccination. The chain employs TRBV7-3 and TRBJ2-3; D not certain. As DNA, the CDR3 is TGTGCCAGCAGCTTATCTATTTTAGATACGCAGTATTTT. Amino acid sequence: CASSLSILDTQYF. Full variable domain (remainder filled in from reference TRBV7-3 and TRBJ2-3): GAGVSQTPSNKVTEKGKYVELRCDPISGHTALYWYRQSLGQGPEFLIYFQGTGAADDSGLPNDRFFAVRPEGSVSTLKIQRTERGDSAVYLCASSLSILDTQYFGPGTRLTVL.